This TCR beta chain was captured by sequencing in a study of blood T cells in healthy people across ages. The overall study: Template switching caught about one barcoded beta molecule for each two T cells.

Peripheral blood samples of around 9.3 milliliters were drawn from each donor. This clonotype was seen only once. The CDR3 spans 15 residues. V lost 0 bases and J lost 3, with 11 bases in between. The germline V gene has CDR1 MNHNY and CDR2 SVGAGI (reference sequence). A sample-barcoded 5' primer and a J-beta primer mix were used in a second PCR of roughly 6 to 11 cycles. The authors tagged each cDNA molecule using a template-switch adaptor with 12 random nucleotides. One entry per CDR3 protein, called by TCRdb with MiXCR from the 5' RACE reads. The sample gives 800,000 to 950,000 distinct CDR3 sequences, about 44% of which show up once; about an eighth is in the top ten.

The rearrangement joins TRBV6-6 to TRBJ2-5, with D uncertain. The receptor was derived from a man aged 25 to 40 in good health. Material for sequencing was blood. The CDR3 spells CASSYSTLEEETQYF. DNA of the CDR3: TGTGCCAGCAGTTACTCGACGTTGGAAGAAGAGACCCAGTACTTC.